Below, one T cell receptor beta chain is given with its context. This entry comes from a study of T cells expressing NK-cell markers. At the level of the study: Sorted CD3+CD56+NKG2C+, CD3+CD56+NKG2C- and CD3+CD56-NKG2C+ T cells provided the TCR beta repertoires. Sequenced donors, eight in total, included seven who were HCMV-seropositive and one who was seronegative.

The germline V gene has CDR1 SQVTM and CDR2 ANQGSEA. This CDR3 is built from 13 residues. The authors made TCR beta cDNA libraries by 5'RACE template switching. This switching added a universal primer site and UMIs. TCRdb re-called the 5' RACE reads; one entry per CDR3 protein, DNA not given. Its listing shows about 300,000 distinct CDR3 sequences. This TCR was recovered from a woman between 18 and 75 years old in good health. The chain employs TRBV29-1 and TRBJ1-2; TCRdb's D call of TRBD1 is untestable without DNA. Sequencing was carried out using blood T cells: a sorted CD56 or NKG2C T cell subset, CD4+ or CD8+ T cells, or bulk PBMC T cells (not recorded which). CDR3 sequence: CSVNQGDFYGYTF.